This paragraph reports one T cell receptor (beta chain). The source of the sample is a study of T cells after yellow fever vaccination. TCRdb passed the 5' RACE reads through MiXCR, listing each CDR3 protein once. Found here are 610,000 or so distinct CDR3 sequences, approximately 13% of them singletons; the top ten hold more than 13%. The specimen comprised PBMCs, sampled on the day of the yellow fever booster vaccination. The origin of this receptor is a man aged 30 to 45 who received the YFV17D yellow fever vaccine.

CDR3 loop: CSALMDTQYF. The CDR3 DNA sequence: TGCAGCGCACTAATGGATACGCAGTATTTT. The chain carries TRBV20-1 and TRBJ2-3; unclear D gene. The CDR3 is 10 residues long. The germline V gene has CDR1 DFQATT and CDR2 SNEGSKA (reference sequence).